These 24 T cell receptor beta chains were all obtained from the same sample, sequenced in a study of T cell clones after liver transplantation. The repertoire was sequenced with immunoSEQ multiplex PCR; TCRdb's copy has only in-frame clones and lacks some. The sample consists of some 110,000 clones, 82% of them appearing once. The source material was CD4+ T cells from blood, sampled before liver transplant. The receptors stem from a human donor who received a liver transplant.

The J gene is TRBJ2-7, the V gene TRBV29-1; tentatively, D is TRBD1 or TRBD2 (6 bases each). Trimming cost V 6 bases and J 8 bases, with 17 bases left between them. CDR3 length: 12 amino acids. CDR1 and CDR2 (germline): SQVTM, ANQGSEA. The CDR3 loop is CSVEGGATQQYF. DNA for the CDR3: TGCAGCGTAGAGGGGGGTGCAACCCAGCAGTACTTC.

This clone was counted between two and nine times. The rearrangement links TRBV5-1 to TRBJ2-1; D unresolved. From germline, CDR1 is SGHRS and CDR2 YFSETQ. V dropped 1 base and J dropped 7 bases, with 15 bases sitting between them. The CDR3 covers 15 residues. The CDR3 spells CASSLFYGLGNEQFF. CDR3 in DNA: TGCGCCAGCAGCTTGTTTTATGGGCTTGGAAATGAGCAGTTCTTC.

This chain links TRBV14 with TRBJ2-2; 9 bases match TRBD1. The ends lost 4 bases at V and 6 bases at J; junction bases unmatched: 9. The CDR3 runs to 16 residues. Germline CDR1 reads SGHDN; CDR2 reads FVKESK. The CDR3 is CASSRHDRGIPGELFF. In DNA, the CDR3 is TGTGCCAGCAGCCGACATGACAGGGGGATTCCCGGGGAGCTGTTTTTT. Filled out from reference TRBV14 and TRBJ2-2, the complete variable domain reads EAGVTQFPSHSVIEKGQTVTLRCDPISGHDNLYWYRRVMGKEIKFLLHFVKESKQDESGMPNNRFLAERTGGTYSTLKVQPAELEDSGVYFCASSRHDRGIPGELFFGEGSRLTVL.

The chain recombines TRBV25-1 with TRBJ2-1; TRBD2 agrees at 7 bases. V dropped 6 bases and J dropped 0; count of bases not matched to a gene: 2. Looked up from germline, CDR1 is MGHDK and CDR2 is SYGVNS. The CDR3 length is 14 residues. The DNA of the CDR3 is TGTGCCAGCAGGGGGGGGAGCTCCTACAATGAGCAGTTCTTC. As protein: CASRGGSSYNEQFF.

The genes are TRBV7-9 and TRBJ2-3; D possibly corresponds to TRBD2 (6 bases). The V and J ends lost 4 bases and 5 bases respectively, with 16 bases between them. There are 15 residues in the CDR3. Per germline, CDR1 SEHNR and CDR2 FQNEAQ (reference sequence). CDR3 protein: CASSSITGVRDTQYF. The CDR3, as DNA: TGTGCCAGCAGCTCCATTACGGGAGTACGAGATACGCAGTATTTT.

This chain uses TRBV30 with TRBJ2-3; a weak D match, TRBD2 (6 bases). This CDR3 is 16 amino acids long. V was pared by 2 bases and J by 1 base, with 16 bases between. Looked up from germline, CDR1 is GTSNPN and CDR2 is SVGIG (reference sequence). The CDR3 spells CAWSSLKAGGTDTQYF. The CDR3 DNA is TGTGCCTGGAGTTCCCTCAAAGCGGGCGGCACAGATACGCAGTATTTT.

The rearrangement uses TRBV7-3 and TRBJ1-2, with TRBD1 as a possible D gene (5 bases). This CDR3 is built from 13 residues. Germline values: CDR1 SGHTA, CDR2 FQGTGA. V lost 1 base to trimming and J lost 3 bases, with 6 bases between them. CDR3 nucleotides: TGTGCCAGCAGCTTAAGAGGGGACTATGGCTACACCTTC. Its translation is CASSLRGDYGYTF. The full variable domain, rest sourced from reference TRBV7-3 and TRBJ1-2, is GAGVSQTPSNKVTEKGKYVELRCDPISGHTALYWYRQSLGQGPEFLIYFQGTGAADDSGLPNDRFFAVRPEGSVSTLKIQRTERGDSAVYLCASSLRGDYGYTFGSGTRLTVV.

The rearrangement joins TRBV28 to TRBJ2-1; TRBD2 matches at 8 bases. V lost 6 bases to trimming and J lost 2 bases; unmatched junction nucleotides: 6. Germline V CDR1 and CDR2: MDHEN, SYDVKM. The CDR3 totals 15 residues. The CDR3 coding sequence is TGTGCCAGCAGACCGAGCGGGAGCGCCTACAATGAGCAGTTCTTC. Its protein is CASRPSGSAYNEQFF.

Comments on this clone: At one end, the junction sequence differs from germline, possibly due to a read error. The V and J genes are TRBV5-6 and TRBJ2-2, with 9 bases that match TRBD1. This CDR3 spans 15 amino acids. CDR1 is SGHDT, CDR2 YYEEEE, per germline. CDR3 DNA sequence: TGTGCCAGCAGTTTGGACAGGGGAGGCACCGGGGAGCTGTTTTTT. Encoded protein: CASSLDRGGTGELFF.

V and J are TRBV27 and TRBJ2-7; unclear D gene. From germline, CDR1 is MNHEY and CDR2 SMNVEV (reference sequence). The CDR3 extends over 13 amino acids. Trimming left V 3 bases short and J 6 bases short, with 12 bases between. Here the CDR3 reads CASSFREQFEQYF. In nucleotides, the CDR3 is TGTGCCAGCAGTTTTAGGGAACAGTTCGAGCAGTACTTC.

The genes are TRBV5-1 and TRBJ2-3; perhaps TRBD2 as D (5 bases). V was shortened by 4 bases and J by 2 bases, with 17 bases between the two germline ends. CDR3 length: 16 amino acids. CDR1 is SGHRS, CDR2 YFSETQ, per germline. The CDR3 sequence is CASSPYARVPTDTQYF. The DNA of the CDR3 is TGCGCCAGCAGCCCTTACGCGAGGGTACCCACAGATACGCAGTATTTT. Together with reference TRBV5-1 and TRBJ2-3, the CDR3 gives the full variable domain: KAGVTQTPRYLIKTRGQQVTLSCSPISGHRSVSWYQQTPGQGLQFLFEYFSETQRNKGNFPGRFSGRQFSNSRSEMNVSTLELGDSALYLCASSPYARVPTDTQYFGPGTRLTVL.

J is TRBJ1-5 and V is TRBV15; 8 bases fit TRBD1. This CDR3 spans 16 amino acids. The germline CDR1 and CDR2 sequences are LNHNV and YYDKDF (reference sequence). The V segment lost 5 bases and the J segment 6 bases; nucleotides outside the gene matches: 12. CDR3 in DNA: TGTGCCACCAGCTCTCTCTCCGGGACAGGCGTTCAGCCCCAGCATTTT. As protein: CATSSLSGTGVQPQHF.

The sample holds one count of this clone. The V call is TRBV5-1, the J call TRBJ1-2; TRBD1 is a possible D gene (6 bases). From germline, CDR1 is SGHRS and CDR2 YFSETQ. The V and J ends lost 6 bases and 6 bases respectively, with 24 bases between them. This CDR3 is built from 16 residues. As DNA, the CDR3 is TGCGCCAGCACCATTGGGGGTGGTCCGACAGGTGATGGCTACACCTTC. This encodes CASTIGGGPTGDGYTF. Looking up the rest from reference TRBV5-1 and TRBJ1-2 gives the full variable domain: KAGVTQTPRYLIKTRGQQVTLSCSPISGHRSVSWYQQTPGQGLQFLFEYFSETQRNKGNFPGRFSGRQFSNSRSEMNVSTLELGDSALYLCASTIGGGPTGDGYTFGSGTRLTVV.

This clone was counted at least ten times. The gene calls are TRBV7-2 and TRBJ1-2; D uncertain. Trimming shortened V by 3 bases and J by 3 bases, and 8 bases separated the two germline ends. The germline V gene has CDR1 SGHTA and CDR2 FQGNSA. This CDR3 has 13 amino acids. The CDR3 DNA reads TGTGCCAGCAGCTTGGTACAGCACTATGGCTACACCTTC. Protein: CASSLVQHYGYTF.

This sequence joins TRBV27 and TRBJ2-7; no firm D call. The CDR3 loop spans 14 amino acids. Germline values: CDR1 MNHEY, CDR2 SMNVEV (reference sequence). With 3 bases removed from V and 2 bases from J, the gap between germline ends came to 11 bases. The CDR3 here is CASSFVGTPYEQYF. Written as DNA, the CDR3 is TGTGCCAGCAGTTTTGTTGGCACCCCCTACGAGCAGTACTTC.

This chain connects TRBV7-3 to TRBJ1-1; no clear D. The CDR3 has 14 residues. Trimming took 2 bases from V and 0 from J, leaving 7 bases between them. Germline V gene data show CDR1 as SGHTA and CDR2 as FQGTGA. For the CDR3, the DNA is TGTGCCAGCAGCTTACAAAGGGTGAACACTGAAGCTTTCTTT. It codes for CASSLQRVNTEAFF.

To note about this clone: One end of the junction does not line up with germline, which may come from a read error. The chain employs TRBV6-1 and TRBJ2-1; D ambiguous. The CDR3 runs to 11 residues. CDR1 MNHNS and CDR2 SASEGT come from the germline V gene. CDR3 nucleotide sequence: TGTGCCAGCAGGGAAGTATATGAGCAGTTCTTC. It is translated as CASREVYEQFF.

In its sample, this clone was seen a few times. The gene calls are TRBV29-1 and TRBJ2-7, with 14 bases matching TRBD2. The germline gives CDR1 SQVTM, CDR2 ANQGSEA. The ends lost 4 bases at V and 4 bases at J; junction bases unmatched: 3. CDR3 length equals 14 residues. This chain's CDR3 is CSVGGTSGSYEQYF. CDR3 coding DNA: TGCAGCGTTGGGGGGACTAGCGGGAGTTACGAGCAGTACTTC.

V gene TRBV5-1 combines with J gene TRBJ2-3; D unresolved. Per germline, CDR1 SGHRS and CDR2 YFSETQ. V lost 0 bases and J lost 5, with 10 bases in between. This CDR3 contains 14 residues. In DNA form, the CDR3 reads TGCGCCAGCAGCTTGGCCGGCCGAGTAGATACGCAGTATTTT. Translation: CASSLAGRVDTQYF.

V is TRBV18 and J is TRBJ2-6; no firm D call. The germline V and J ends were trimmed by 4 bases and 0 bases, with 4 bases remaining between them. CDR1 and CDR2 from the germline V gene are KGHSH and LQKENI. The CDR3 has 14 residues. CDR3 residues: CASSRPSGANVLTF. The CDR3 nucleotides read TGTGCCAGCTCACGACCCTCTGGGGCCAACGTCCTGACTTTC.

This rearrangement joins TRBV9 to TRBJ2-2, with D possibly matching TRBD2 (6 bases). Trimming took 4 bases from V and 5 from J, leaving 15 bases between them. This CDR3 contains 15 residues. CDR1 SGDLS and CDR2 YYNGEE come from the germline V gene. The CDR3 here is CASSPSGLQTGELFF. The CDR3 region has the DNA TGTGCCAGCAGCCCAAGCGGGTTGCAGACCGGGGAGCTGTTTTTT.

This clone showed up just once. The V call is TRBV7-2, the J call TRBJ2-5, with D perhaps matching TRBD1 (5 bases). CDR1 SGHTA and CDR2 FQGNSA come from the germline V gene. Trimming shortened V by 0 bases and J by 4 bases, and 6 bases separated the two germline ends. This CDR3 is 13 amino acids long. In DNA, the CDR3 is TGTGCCAGCAGCTTAGCAGGGGTAGAGACCCAGTACTTC. Translating gives CASSLAGVETQYF.

The genes are TRBV6-5 and TRBJ2-1, with D unresolved. This CDR3 has 12 amino acids. Trimming took off 5 bases at V and 8 bases at J, with 10 bases between the two ends. The germline gives CDR1 MNHEY, CDR2 SVGAGI. As DNA, the CDR3 is TGTGCCAGCAGTACGGTTGGGGATGAGCAGTTCTTC. Translating gives CASSTVGDEQFF.

In nucleotides, the CDR3 is TGTGCCAGCAGCCAGACTAGCGGGACTCTCAATGAGCAGTTCTTC. Translated, it gives CASSQTSGTLNEQFF. The chain has TRBV7-3 and TRBJ2-1; 11 nucleotides agree with TRBD2. The germline gives CDR1 SGHTA, CDR2 FQGTGA. The CDR3 consists of 15 residues. The V and J ends lost 5 bases and 6 bases, in that order; junction bases with no gene match: 6. The full variable domain, in which reference TRBV7-3 and TRBJ2-1 provide the parts outside the CDR3, is GAGVSQTPSNKVTEKGKYVELRCDPISGHTALYWYRQSLGQGPEFLIYFQGTGAADDSGLPNDRFFAVRPEGSVSTLKIQRTERGDSAVYLCASSQTSGTLNEQFFGPGTRLTVL.